The 25 T cell receptor beta chains given below trace back to one sample, sequenced in a study of Graves' ophthalmopathy and Graves' hyperthyroidism. RNA served as the template for amplifying TCR beta CDR3 regions. HTBI-primed RT-PCR formed the first round, and a multiplex PCR formed the second. TCRdb processed the multiplex PCR reads anew with MiXCR; each CDR3 protein has one entry. The table records about 380,000 distinct CDR3 sequences, approximately 15% of them present only once. The sequenced sample consisted of peripheral blood. Receptor source: a woman aged 18-29 years with stable Graves' hyperthyroidism.

About this clonotype itself: The junction differs from germline at one of its ends, possibly a read error. The chain is built from TRBV6-5 and TRBJ1-5, with unresolved D. Germline CDR1 reads MNHEY; CDR2 reads SVGAGI. The CDR3 totals 15 residues. The CDR3 coding sequence is TGTGCCAGCAGTTACTCCGGGATAGGAAATCAGCCTCAGCATTTT. This codes for CASSYSGIGNQPQHF.

Ten or more counts support this clonotype. The rearrangement joins TRBV6-2 or TRBV6-3 to TRBJ1-1; no clear D. V lost 1 base and J lost 5, with 20 bases in between. The CDR3 is 17 amino acids. The germline V gene has CDR1 MNHEY and CDR2 SVGEGT. CDR3 protein: CASSYFSGSRRWTEAFF. In DNA, the CDR3 is TGTGCCAGCAGTTACTTTTCCGGGTCCCGAAGGTGGACTGAAGCTTTCTTT.

Ten or more counts support this clonotype. V gene TRBV20-1 combines with J gene TRBJ1-3, with unresolved D. The CDR3 is 14 residues long. Trimming removed 5 bases from V and 0 bases from J, with 11 bases in between. The germline V gene has CDR1 DFQATT and CDR2 SNEGSKA (reference sequence). The CDR3 region is CSAQDGGSGNTIYF. The CDR3 nucleotides read TGCAGTGCTCAGGACGGAGGCTCTGGAAACACCATATATTTT.

This clonotype was seen ten or more times. This chain uses TRBV7-2 with TRBJ1-5; a possible D gene is TRBD1 (5 bases). Germline CDR1 reads SGHTA; CDR2 reads FQGNSA. Trimming took off 7 bases at V and 10 bases at J, with 17 bases between the two ends. The CDR3 runs 13 residues. The CDR3 sequence: CASTSSGASPQHF. The CDR3 DNA sequence: TGTGCCAGCACCAGTTCCGGGGCCAGCCCCCAGCATTTT.

This clonotype was recorded many times. The rearrangement joins TRBV6-5 to TRBJ2-7; TRBD1 matches 8 bases. Per the germline V gene, CDR1 is MNHEY and CDR2 is SVGAGI. The CDR3 contains 12 residues. Trimming at V came to 4 bases and at J to 6 bases, leaving 2 bases not matched to a gene. The CDR3 bases are TGTGCCAGCAGTTTTACAGGGGGCGAGCAGTACTTC. Amino acid sequence: CASSFTGGEQYF.

This clonotype occurred many times. The V gene is TRBV10-3, the J gene TRBJ1-2; D perhaps matches TRBD1 (6 bases). The CDR3 runs 12 residues. Germline V gene lookup returns CDR1 ENHRY and CDR2 SYGVKD. The V gene lost 8 bases and the J gene lost 6 bases, with 13 bases spanning the gap. This chain's CDR3 is CAIQGQYHGYTF. The CDR3 nucleotides are TGTGCCATCCAGGGGCAGTATCATGGCTACACCTTC.

There are a few counts of this clonotype. This rearrangement joins TRBV11-2 to TRBJ2-2; tentatively, D is TRBD1 (7 bases). Germline assignment: CDR1 SGHAT and CDR2 FQNNGV. V lost 2 bases, J lost 2 bases, and 12 bases lay in between. This CDR3 has 16 amino acids. The CDR3 protein is CASSLTGAGNTGELFF. CDR3 coding DNA: TGTGCCAGCAGCTTAACAGGGGCGGGAAACACCGGGGAGCTGTTTTTT.

This clonotype has a count of ten or more. The chain employs TRBV7-2 and TRBJ1-2, with D uncertain. Germline loops: CDR1 SGHTA, CDR2 FQGNSA. There are 15 residues in the CDR3. With 0 bases removed from V and 1 base from J, the gap between germline ends came to 9 bases. The CDR3 DNA follows: TGTGCCAGCAGCTTAGCGCGGGCAGTTAACTATGGCTACACCTTC. Translation gives CASSLARAVNYGYTF.

This clonotype was observed at least ten times. The V gene is TRBV19, the J gene TRBJ2-5; D unclear. The CDR3 spans 16 residues. Trimming removed 4 bases from V and 4 bases from J, with 19 bases in between. The germline V gene has CDR1 LNHDA and CDR2 SQIVND (reference sequence). The CDR3 region is CASSTSKSALGETQYF. The CDR3, as DNA: TGTGCCAGTAGTACTTCGAAGTCAGCGCTCGGAGAGACCCAGTACTTC.

This clonotype has a handful of counts. The V gene is TRBV18, the J gene TRBJ1-2; D remains unclear. Deletions cut 4 bases from V and 2 bases from J, with 11 bases between. This CDR3 has 14 amino acids. Germline-derived CDR1 and CDR2 are KGHSH and LQKENI. CDR3 residues: CASSRIRFNYGYTF. CDR3 nucleotides: TGTGCCAGCTCACGGATTAGGTTCAACTATGGCTACACCTTC.

This clonotype was recorded at least ten times. The chain employs TRBV11-1 and TRBJ1-1, with D unresolved. The CDR3 sequence is 14 residues long. CDR1 SGHAT and CDR2 FQDESV come from the germline V gene (reference sequence). V was shortened by 5 bases and J by 1 base, with 11 bases between the two germline ends. CDR3: CASSPHSPNTEAFF. The CDR3 nucleotides are TGTGCCAGCAGCCCCCACTCACCGAACACTGAAGCTTTCTTT. Full variable domain (remainder filled in from reference TRBV11-1 and TRBJ1-1): EAEVAQSPRYKITEKSQAVAFWCDPISGHATLYWYRQILGQGPELLVQFQDESVVDDSQLPKDRFSAERLKGVDSTLKIQPAELGDSAMYLCASSPHSPNTEAFFGQGTRLTVV.

Written as DNA, the CDR3 is TGTGCCAGCAGCTTCGGACTAGCGGGGGGGAGGGGCACAGATACGCAGTATTTT. Translated: CASSFGLAGGRGTDTQYF. This chain connects TRBV11-2 to TRBJ2-3; 15 bases agree with TRBD2. With 3 bases clipped from V and 1 base from J, the junction kept 5 bases outside the gene matches. The germline CDR1 and CDR2 sequences are SGHAT and FQNNGV. This CDR3 comprises 18 residues.

The V and J genes are TRBV7-3 and TRBJ2-1, with 11 bases lining up with TRBD2. Germline CDR1 SGHTA, CDR2 FQGTGA. V lost 5 bases to trimming and J lost 4 bases; unmatched junction nucleotides: 4. CDR3 size: 15 residues. CDR3 DNA: TGTGCCAGCAGCGTACTAGCGGGGGATTACAATGAGCAGTTCTTC. Amino acids: CASSVLAGDYNEQFF.

The V call is TRBV11-3, the J call TRBJ2-5, with 7 bases identical to TRBD2. Germline V gene sequence: CDR1 SGHNT, CDR2 YENEEA. This CDR3 spans 15 amino acids. Trimming at V came to 0 bases and at J to 4 bases, leaving 5 bases not matched to a gene. CDR3 nucleotides: TGTGCCAGCAGCTTAGATGGGGGGGTAGGAGAGACCCAGTACTTC. Amino acids: CASSLDGGVGETQYF.

This clonotype occurred a few times. The V call is TRBV4-1, the J call TRBJ1-1; D might be TRBD1 (6 bases). V was trimmed by 3 bases and J by 2 bases, leaving 16 bases between them. Germline CDR1 and CDR2: MGHRA and YSYEKL. The CDR3 has 16 amino acids. The CDR3 region is CASSQTGGRGNTEAFF. For the CDR3, the DNA is TGCGCCAGCAGCCAGACGGGGGGCAGGGGTAACACTGAAGCTTTCTTT.

This clonotype was counted many times. V and J are TRBV9 and TRBJ1-2; D is unclear. This CDR3 has 16 residues. V was pared by 0 bases and J by 0 bases, with 12 bases between. The germline V gene encodes CDR1 SGDLS and CDR2 YYNGEE. CDR3 nucleotide sequence: TGTGCCAGCAGCGTAGCGGGGTCTTTAGCTAACTATGGCTACACCTTC. This encodes CASSVAGSLANYGYTF.

This clonotype was detected a few times. The J gene is TRBJ1-5, the V gene TRBV7-2; TRBD1 aligns across 7 bases. The germline V gene has CDR1 SGHTA and CDR2 FQGNSA. After removal of 1 base from V and 7 bases from J, the junction contained 1 base not matched to a gene. This CDR3 is built from 13 residues. The CDR3 DNA follows: TGTGCCAGCAGCTTAGAACAGGGGCAGCCCCAGCATTTT. As protein: CASSLEQGQPQHF.

This clonotype showed up many times. The chain has TRBV19 and TRBJ2-7; 8 bases line up with TRBD1. J was trimmed by 3 bases and V by 1 base; bases with no gene match: 5. Germline V gene lookup returns CDR1 LNHDA and CDR2 SQIVND (reference sequence). CDR3 length equals 15 residues. Here the CDR3 reads CASSIARQGSYEQYF. Written as DNA, the CDR3 is TGTGCCAGTAGTATAGCCCGACAGGGGAGCTACGAGCAGTACTTC.

The chain uses TRBV18 and TRBJ1-5; 8 bases fit TRBD1. This CDR3 contains 15 residues. With 2 bases clipped from V and 7 bases from J, the junction kept 7 bases outside the gene matches. Germline V CDR1 and CDR2: KGHSH, LQKENI. CDR3 in amino acids: CASSPKDRGGQPQHF. The CDR3 region has the DNA TGTGCCAGCTCACCAAAAGACAGGGGTGGGCAGCCCCAGCATTTT.

This clonotype was seen repeatedly, ten times or more. The chain links TRBV7-2 to TRBJ1-1; D uncertain. Trimming pared 5 bases from V and 6 bases from J, leaving 13 bases between. The CDR3 loop spans 13 amino acids. CDR1 is SGHTA, CDR2 FQGNSA, per germline. The CDR3 loop is CASSAHDGAEAFF. The CDR3 coding sequence is TGTGCCAGCAGCGCACATGACGGGGCTGAAGCTTTCTTT.

Ten or more counts support this clonotype. The V call is TRBV9, the J call TRBJ2-7; D ambiguous. The ends were cut back, 0 bases at V and 2 bases at J, with 12 bases in the middle. The germline CDR1 and CDR2 sequences are SGDLS and YYNGEE. The CDR3 is 15 amino acids. CDR3 amino acids: CASSVAVNLAYEQYF. The CDR3 DNA follows: TGTGCCAGCAGCGTAGCTGTTAACTTGGCCTACGAGCAGTACTTC. Full variable domain (outside the CDR3, taken from reference TRBV9 and TRBJ2-7): DSGVTQTPKHLITATGQRVTLRCSPRSGDLSVYWYQQSLDQGLQFLIQYYNGEERAKGNILERFSAQQFPDLHSELNLSSLELGDSALYFCASSVAVNLAYEQYFGPGTRLTVT.

There are many counts of this clonotype. The chain uses TRBV3-1 and TRBJ2-7; 9 nucleotides agree with TRBD1. Germline V gene data show CDR1 as LGHDT and CDR2 as YNNKEL (reference sequence). The CDR3 length is 15 residues. The junction had 7 bases not matched to a gene; V was cut back by 2 bases and J by 5 bases. CDR3 loop: CASSQWGTGRNEQYF. The CDR3, as DNA: TGTGCCAGCAGCCAATGGGGGACAGGGAGAAACGAGCAGTACTTC.

This clonotype showed up many times. The V gene is TRBV4-2, the J gene TRBJ1-5; 7 positions agree with TRBD1. V shed 4 bases, J shed 0 bases, and the junction held 6 bases outside the gene matches. The CDR3 has 16 amino acids. Germline V gene lookup returns CDR1 LGHNA and CDR2 YNFKEQ. This chain's CDR3 is CASSPGTVDSNQPQHF. In DNA, the CDR3 is TGTGCCAGCAGCCCCGGGACAGTGGATAGCAATCAGCCCCAGCATTTT.

This sequence joins TRBV12-3 or TRBV12-4 and TRBJ1-2; a possible D gene is TRBD1 (5 bases). Trimming removed 2 bases at V and 8 bases at J, with 6 bases between. This CDR3 comprises 11 residues. The DNA of the CDR3 is TGTGCCAGCAGTTTATGGGGGGGCTACACCTTC. Its protein is CASSLWGGYTF.

This clonotype showed up many times. V usage is TRBV6-5 and J usage is TRBJ2-7; D is perhaps TRBD2 (7 bases). CDR1 is MNHEY and CDR2 is SVGAGI in the germline V gene. V was shortened by 0 bases and J by 0 bases, with 12 bases between the two germline ends. The CDR3 totals 16 residues. In DNA form, the CDR3 reads TGTGCCAGCAGTTACTCGGGGGGGGGCATCTCCTACGAGCAGTACTTC. Encoded protein: CASSYSGGGISYEQYF.